What follows are 3 T cell receptor beta chains derived from one specimen sequenced in a study of T cells in Graves' hyperthyroidism and ophthalmopathy. The TCR beta CDR3 regions underwent amplification using RNA transcripts as the source. The HTBI set primed first-round TCR CDR3 RT-PCR. TCRdb reanalysed the multiplex PCR reads using MiXCR and keeps one entry per CDR3 protein. This table holds approximately 870,000 distinct CDR3 sequences, 38% found once. Sequencing was carried out using blood. All receptors come from a man between 18 and 29 years old with Graves' hyperthyroidism.

The V and J genes are TRBV19 and TRBJ2-6; TRBD2 agrees at 10 bases. CDR3 size: 19 residues. Germline V CDR1 and CDR2: LNHDA, SQIVND (reference sequence). With 0 bases clipped from V and 2 bases from J, the junction kept 7 bases outside the gene matches. In DNA, the CDR3 is TGTGCCAGTAGTATAGAACGGGCTAGCGGGAGTACTGGGGCCAACGTCCTGACTTTC. Protein product: CASSIERASGSTGANVLTF. The complete variable domain, with remaining parts taken from reference TRBV19 and TRBJ2-6, reads DGGITQSPKYLFRKEGQNVTLSCEQNLNHDAMYWYRQDPGQGLRLIYYSQIVNDFQKGDIAEGYSVSREKKESFPLTVTSAQKNPTAFYLCASSIERASGSTGANVLTFGAGSRLTVL.

This clonotype was seen a handful of times. The chain joins TRBV5-1 to TRBJ2-2; either TRBD1 or TRBD2 may fit D (7 bases each). The germline CDR1 and CDR2 sequences are SGHRS and YFSETQ. V was shortened by 0 bases and J by 6 bases, with 15 bases between the two germline ends. The CDR3 totals 16 residues. This CDR3 is CASSLGDRAGPGELFF. CDR3 nucleotide sequence: TGCGCCAGCAGCTTGGGGGACAGAGCGGGACCCGGGGAGCTGTTTTTT.

V usage is TRBV10-3 and J usage is TRBJ1-6, with D perhaps TRBD1 (5 bases). The CDR3 sequence is 15 residues long. Trimming took 1 base from V and 7 from J, leaving 11 bases between them. Germline-derived CDR1 and CDR2 are ENHRY and SYGVKD. Written as DNA, the CDR3 is TGTGCCATCAGTGAGTTTGCTGGGGGGAATTCACCCCTCCACTTT. Translation gives CAISEFAGGNSPLHF.